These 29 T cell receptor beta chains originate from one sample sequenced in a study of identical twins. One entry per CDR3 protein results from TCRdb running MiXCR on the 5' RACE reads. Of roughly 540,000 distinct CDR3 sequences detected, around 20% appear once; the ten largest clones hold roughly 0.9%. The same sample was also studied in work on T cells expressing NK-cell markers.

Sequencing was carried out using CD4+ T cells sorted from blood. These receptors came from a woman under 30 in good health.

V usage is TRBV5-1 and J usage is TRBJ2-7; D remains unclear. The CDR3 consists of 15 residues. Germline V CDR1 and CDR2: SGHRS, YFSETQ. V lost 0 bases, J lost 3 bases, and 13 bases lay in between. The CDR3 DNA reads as TGCGCCAGCAGCTTGGAGGCAGCTGAGGTCTACGAGCAGTACTTC. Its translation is CASSLEAAEVYEQYF.

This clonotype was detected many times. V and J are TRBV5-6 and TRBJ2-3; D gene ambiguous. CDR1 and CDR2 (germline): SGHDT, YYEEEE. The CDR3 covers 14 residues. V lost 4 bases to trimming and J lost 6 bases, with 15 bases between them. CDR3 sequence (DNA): TGTGCCAGCAGCCGTGTTGGTCCCGGGGATACGCAGTATTTT. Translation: CASSRVGPGDTQYF.

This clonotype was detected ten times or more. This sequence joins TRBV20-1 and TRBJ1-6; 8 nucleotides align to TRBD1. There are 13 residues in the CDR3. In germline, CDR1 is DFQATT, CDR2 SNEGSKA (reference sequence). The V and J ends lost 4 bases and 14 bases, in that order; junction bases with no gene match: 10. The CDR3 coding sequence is TGCAGTGCTACAAAGACAGGGGAGGAAACCCTCCACTTT. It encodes CSATKTGEETLHF.

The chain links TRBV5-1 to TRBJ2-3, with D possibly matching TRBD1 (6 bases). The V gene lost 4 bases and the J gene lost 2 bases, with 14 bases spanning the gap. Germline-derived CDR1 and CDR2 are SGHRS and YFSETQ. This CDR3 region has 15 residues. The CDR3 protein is CASSPTGYSTDTQYF. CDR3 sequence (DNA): TGCGCCAGCAGCCCCACAGGGTACTCCACAGATACGCAGTATTTT.

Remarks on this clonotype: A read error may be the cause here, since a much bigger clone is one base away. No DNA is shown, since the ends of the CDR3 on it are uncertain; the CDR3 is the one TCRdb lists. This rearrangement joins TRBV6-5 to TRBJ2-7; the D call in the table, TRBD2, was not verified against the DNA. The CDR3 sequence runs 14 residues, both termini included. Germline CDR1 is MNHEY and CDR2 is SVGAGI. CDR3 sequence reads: CASSSSTGTSELYF.

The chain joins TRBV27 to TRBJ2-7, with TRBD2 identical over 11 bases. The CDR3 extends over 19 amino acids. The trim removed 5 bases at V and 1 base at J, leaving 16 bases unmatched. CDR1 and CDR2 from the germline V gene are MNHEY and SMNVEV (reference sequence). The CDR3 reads CASSPRTSGFRLLSYEQYF. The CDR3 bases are TGTGCCAGCAGTCCTCGGACTAGCGGGTTCCGATTATTGTCCTACGAGCAGTACTTC.

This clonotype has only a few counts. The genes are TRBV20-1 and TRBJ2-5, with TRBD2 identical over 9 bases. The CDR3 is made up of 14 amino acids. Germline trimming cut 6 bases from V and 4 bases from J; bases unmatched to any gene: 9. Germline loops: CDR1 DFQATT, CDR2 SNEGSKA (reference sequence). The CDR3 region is CSAYSGRGGETQYF. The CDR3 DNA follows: TGCAGTGCCTATAGCGGGAGAGGTGGAGAGACCCAGTACTTC.

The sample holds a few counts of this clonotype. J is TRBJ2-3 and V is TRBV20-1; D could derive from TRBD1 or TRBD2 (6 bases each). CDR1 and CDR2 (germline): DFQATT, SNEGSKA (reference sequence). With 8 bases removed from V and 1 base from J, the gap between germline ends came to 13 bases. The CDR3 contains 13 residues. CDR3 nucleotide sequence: TGCAGTACGAGTAGGGGGGGCACAGATACGCAGTATTTT. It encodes CSTSRGGTDTQYF.

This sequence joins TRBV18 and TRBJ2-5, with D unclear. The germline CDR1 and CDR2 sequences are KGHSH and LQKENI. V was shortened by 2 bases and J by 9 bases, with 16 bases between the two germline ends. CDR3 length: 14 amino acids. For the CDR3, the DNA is TGTGCCAGCTCACCAGGAATAGACCTCGAGGCCCAGTACTTC. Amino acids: CASSPGIDLEAQYF.

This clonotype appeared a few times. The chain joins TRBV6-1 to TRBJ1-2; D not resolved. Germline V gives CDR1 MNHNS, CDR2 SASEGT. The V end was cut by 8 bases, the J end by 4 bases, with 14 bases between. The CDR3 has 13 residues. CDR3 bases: TGTGCCAGCTCAAGAGATTACGCCTATGGCTACACCTTC. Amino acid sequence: CASSRDYAYGYTF.

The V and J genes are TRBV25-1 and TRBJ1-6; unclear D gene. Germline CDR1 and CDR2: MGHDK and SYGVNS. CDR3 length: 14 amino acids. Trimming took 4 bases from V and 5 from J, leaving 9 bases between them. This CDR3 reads CASSVGTNNSPLHF. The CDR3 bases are TGTGCCAGCAGTGTGGGAACCAATAATTCACCCCTCCACTTT. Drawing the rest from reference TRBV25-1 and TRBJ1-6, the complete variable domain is EADIYQTPRYLVIGTGKKITLECSQTMGHDKMYWYQQDPGMELHLIHYSYGVNSTEKGDLSSESTVSRIRTEHFPLTLESARPSHTSQYLCASSVGTNNSPLHFGNGTRLTVT.

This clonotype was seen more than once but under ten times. As DNA, the CDR3 is TGCGCCAGCAGCCCCGACAGGGGATCAAGATCACCCCTCCACTTT. Translation: CASSPDRGSRSPLHF. This chain uses TRBV5-1 with TRBJ1-6; 8 bases fit TRBD1. Germline trimming cut 4 bases from V and 10 bases from J; bases unmatched to any gene: 10. Germline CDR1 is SGHRS and CDR2 is YFSETQ. The CDR3 sequence is 15 residues long.

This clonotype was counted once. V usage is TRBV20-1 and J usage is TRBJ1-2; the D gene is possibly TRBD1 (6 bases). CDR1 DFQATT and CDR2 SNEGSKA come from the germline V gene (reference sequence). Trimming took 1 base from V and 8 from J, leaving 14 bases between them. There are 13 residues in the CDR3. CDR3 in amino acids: CSARVQGGGGYTF. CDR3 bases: TGCAGTGCTAGAGTACAGGGAGGAGGCGGCTACACCTTC.

The CDR3 coding sequence is TGTGCCAGTCTGCTCAGGGGCTATGGCTACACCTTC. Translated, it gives CASLLRGYGYTF. This chain links TRBV6-1 with TRBJ1-2; D might be TRBD1 (6 bases). Germline-derived CDR1 and CDR2 are MNHNS and SASEGT. The CDR3 has 12 residues. V was clipped by 9 bases and J by 4 bases, with 12 bases between them.

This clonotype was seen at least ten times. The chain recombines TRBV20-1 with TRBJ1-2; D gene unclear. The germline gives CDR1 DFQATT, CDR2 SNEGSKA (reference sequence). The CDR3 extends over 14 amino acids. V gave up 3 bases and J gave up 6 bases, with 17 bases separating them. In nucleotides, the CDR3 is TGCAGTGCTAGTCAAATAGGGTTGGATAATGGCTACACCTTC. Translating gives CSASQIGLDNGYTF.

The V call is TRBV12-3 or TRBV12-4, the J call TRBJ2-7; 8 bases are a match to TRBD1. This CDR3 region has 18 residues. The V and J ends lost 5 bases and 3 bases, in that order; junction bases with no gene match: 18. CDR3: CASSQGAPRVRTNYEQYF. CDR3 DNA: TGTGCCAGCAGTCAGGGGGCACCAAGGGTTCGAACAAACTACGAGCAGTACTTC.

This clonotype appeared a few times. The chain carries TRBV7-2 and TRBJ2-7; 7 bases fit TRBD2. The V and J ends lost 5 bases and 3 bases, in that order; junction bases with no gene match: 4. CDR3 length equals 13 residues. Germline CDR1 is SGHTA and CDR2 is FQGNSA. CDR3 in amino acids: CASSRTSDYEQYF. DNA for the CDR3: TGTGCCAGCAGCCGTACTAGCGACTACGAGCAGTACTTC.

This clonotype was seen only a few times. CDR3 nucleotides: TGTGCCAGCACGTCCCGGGACGTGAAGGATGAGCAGTTCTTC. Amino acid sequence: CASTSRDVKDEQFF. The chain joins TRBV6-2 or TRBV6-3 to TRBJ2-1; D is tentatively TRBD1 or TRBD2 (5 bases each). The CDR3 has 14 amino acids. Deletions cut 7 bases from V and 8 bases from J, with 18 bases between. Germline CDR1 is MNHEY and CDR2 is SVGEGT.

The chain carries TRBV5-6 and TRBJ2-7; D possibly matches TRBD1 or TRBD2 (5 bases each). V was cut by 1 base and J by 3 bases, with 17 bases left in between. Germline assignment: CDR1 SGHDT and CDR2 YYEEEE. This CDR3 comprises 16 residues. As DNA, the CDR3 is TGTGCCAGCAGCTTGTTTGGCAGGGACGCGGGCTACGAGCAGTACTTC. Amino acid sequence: CASSLFGRDAGYEQYF.

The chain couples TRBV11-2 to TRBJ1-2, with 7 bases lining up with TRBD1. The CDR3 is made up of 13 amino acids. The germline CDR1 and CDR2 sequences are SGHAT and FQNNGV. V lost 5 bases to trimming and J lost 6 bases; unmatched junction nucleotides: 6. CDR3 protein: CASSPGQKNGYTF. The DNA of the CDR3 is TGTGCCAGCAGCCCGGGACAGAAAAATGGCTACACCTTC.

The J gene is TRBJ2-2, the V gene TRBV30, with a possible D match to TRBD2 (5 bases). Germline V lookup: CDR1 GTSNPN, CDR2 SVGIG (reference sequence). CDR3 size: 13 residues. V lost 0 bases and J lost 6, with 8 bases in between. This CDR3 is CAWSVELAGELFF. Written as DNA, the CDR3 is TGTGCCTGGAGTGTGGAACTAGCCGGGGAGCTGTTTTTT. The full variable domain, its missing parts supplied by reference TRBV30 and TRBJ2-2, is SQTIHQWPATLVQPVGSPLSLECTVEGTSNPNLYWYRQAAGRGLQLLFYSVGIGQISSEVPQNLSASRPQDRQFILSSKKLLLSDSGFYLCAWSVELAGELFFGEGSRLTVL.

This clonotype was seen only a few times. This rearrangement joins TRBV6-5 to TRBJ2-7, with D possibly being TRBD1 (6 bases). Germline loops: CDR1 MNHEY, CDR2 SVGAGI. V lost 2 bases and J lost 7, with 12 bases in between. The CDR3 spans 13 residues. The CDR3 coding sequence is TGTGCCAGCAGTTACCTTACAGGACAGGAGCAGTACTTC. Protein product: CASSYLTGQEQYF.

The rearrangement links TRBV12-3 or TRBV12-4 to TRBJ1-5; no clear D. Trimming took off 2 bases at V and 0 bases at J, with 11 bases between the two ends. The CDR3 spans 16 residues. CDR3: CASSLRAASSNQPQHF. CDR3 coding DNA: TGTGCCAGCAGTTTACGGGCAGCCAGTAGCAATCAGCCCCAGCATTTT.

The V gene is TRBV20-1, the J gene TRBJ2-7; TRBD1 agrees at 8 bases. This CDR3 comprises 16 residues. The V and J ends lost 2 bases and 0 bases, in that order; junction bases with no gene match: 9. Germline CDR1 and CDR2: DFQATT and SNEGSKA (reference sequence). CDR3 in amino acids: CSARPIGQGYSYEQYF. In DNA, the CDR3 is TGCAGTGCTAGACCTATCGGACAGGGTTACTCCTACGAGCAGTACTTC.

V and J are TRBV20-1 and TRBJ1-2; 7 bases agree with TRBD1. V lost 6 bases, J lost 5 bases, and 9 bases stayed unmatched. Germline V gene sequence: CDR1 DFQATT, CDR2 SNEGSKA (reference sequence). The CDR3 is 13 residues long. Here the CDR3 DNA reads TGCAGTGCACCCCGGACAGGCGTATATGGCTACACCTTC. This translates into CSAPRTGVYGYTF.

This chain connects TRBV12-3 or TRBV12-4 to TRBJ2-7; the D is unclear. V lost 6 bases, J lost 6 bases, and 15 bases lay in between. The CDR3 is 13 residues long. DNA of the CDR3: TGTGCCAGCAGCCTGTCTCGAGGATTCGAGCAGTACTTC. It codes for CASSLSRGFEQYF.

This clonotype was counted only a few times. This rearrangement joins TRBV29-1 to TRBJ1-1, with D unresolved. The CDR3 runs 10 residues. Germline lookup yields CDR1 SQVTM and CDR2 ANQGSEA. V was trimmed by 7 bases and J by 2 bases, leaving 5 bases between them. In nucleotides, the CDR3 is TGCAGCGACCTCAACACTGAAGCTTTCTTT. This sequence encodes CSDLNTEAFF.

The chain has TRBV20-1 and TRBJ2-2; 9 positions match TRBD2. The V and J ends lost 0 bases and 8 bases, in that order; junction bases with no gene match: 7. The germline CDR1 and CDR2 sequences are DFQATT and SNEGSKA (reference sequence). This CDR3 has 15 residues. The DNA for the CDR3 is TGCAGTGCTAGAGATCTTCGGAGCGGGGGGGGGGAGCTGTTTTTT. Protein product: CSARDLRSGGGELFF.

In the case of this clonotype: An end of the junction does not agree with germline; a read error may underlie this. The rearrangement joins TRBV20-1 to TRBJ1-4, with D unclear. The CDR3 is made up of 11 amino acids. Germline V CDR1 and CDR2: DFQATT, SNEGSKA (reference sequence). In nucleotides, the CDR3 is TGCAGTGCTAGAGATAGGGATACCCATTATTTT. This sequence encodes CSARDRDTHYF.